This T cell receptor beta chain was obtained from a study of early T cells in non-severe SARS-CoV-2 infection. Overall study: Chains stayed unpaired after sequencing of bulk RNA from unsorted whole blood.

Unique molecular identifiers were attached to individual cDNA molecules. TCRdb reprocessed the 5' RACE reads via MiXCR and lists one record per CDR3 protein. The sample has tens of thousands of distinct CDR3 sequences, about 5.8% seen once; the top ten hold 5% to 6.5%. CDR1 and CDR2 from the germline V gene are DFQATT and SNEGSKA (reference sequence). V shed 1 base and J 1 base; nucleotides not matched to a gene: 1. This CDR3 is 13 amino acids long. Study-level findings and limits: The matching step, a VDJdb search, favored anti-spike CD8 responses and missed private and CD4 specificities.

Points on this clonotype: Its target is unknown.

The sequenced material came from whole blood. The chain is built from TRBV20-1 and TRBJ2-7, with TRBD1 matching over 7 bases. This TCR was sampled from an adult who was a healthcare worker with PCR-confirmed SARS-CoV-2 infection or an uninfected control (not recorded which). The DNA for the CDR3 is TGCAGTGCTAGAGGACAGGGTTCCTACGAGCAGTACTTC. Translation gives CSARGQGSYEQYF.